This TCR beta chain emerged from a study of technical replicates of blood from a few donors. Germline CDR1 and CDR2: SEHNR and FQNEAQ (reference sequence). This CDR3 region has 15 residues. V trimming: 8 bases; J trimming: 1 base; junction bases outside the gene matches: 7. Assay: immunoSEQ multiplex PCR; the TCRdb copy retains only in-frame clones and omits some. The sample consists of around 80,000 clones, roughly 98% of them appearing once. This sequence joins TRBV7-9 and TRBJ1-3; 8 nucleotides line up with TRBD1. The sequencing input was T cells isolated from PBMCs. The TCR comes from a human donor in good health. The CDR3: CASAGTGLSGNTIYF. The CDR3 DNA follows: TGTGCCAGCGCGGGGACAGGATTATCTGGAAACACCATATATTTT. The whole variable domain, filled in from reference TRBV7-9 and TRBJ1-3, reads DTGVSQNPRHKITKRGQNVTFRCDPISEHNRLYWYRQTLGQGPEFLTYFQNEAQLEKSRLLSDRFSAERPKGSFSTLEIQRTEQGDSAMYLCASAGTGLSGNTIYFGEGSWLTVV.